This T cell receptor beta chain appears in the sequencing data of a study of blood T cell repertoires in COVID-19. Study context: T cells, B-cell-depleted T cells, or PBMCs provided the cDNA or gDNA that served as material.

TCRdb keeps only in-frame clones here, not all; method: immunoSEQ multiplex PCR. The table has about 280,000 clones, roughly 87% seen once. V lost 7 bases, J lost 0 bases, and 10 bases stayed unmatched. The CDR3 is 17 amino acids. Looked up from germline, CDR1 is SNHLY and CDR2 is FYNNEI. Study members were between about 18 and 95 years old and lived in 20 to 25 US regions. In assigning cohorts, the study relied on participant-reported clinical history. This chain connects TRBV2 to TRBJ1-3, with TRBD1 matching over 9 bases. The receptor was isolated from a woman in her thirties who had recovered from COVID-19. The specimen sequenced was PBMCs or T cells enriched from blood (not recorded which). The CDR3 reads CASTRTGGLHSGNTIYF. DNA of the CDR3: TGTGCCAGCACCCGAACAGGGGGCCTTCACTCTGGAAACACCATATATTTT.